The present entry profiles one T cell receptor beta chain with its context. Its matching antigen is unknown. Treatment given: oral pan-JAK inhibitor, 5-10 mg twice daily. Collected material from alopecia areata patients comprised lesional scalp punch biopsies and peripheral blood. The sample originates from a study of CD8+ T cells in alopecia areata. Study-wide results and limits: On tofacitinib, scalp clonality and expanded CD8+ clones among top 100 fell significantly.

Germline V lookup: CDR1 SGDLS, CDR2 YYNGEE. V was trimmed by 2 bases and J by 1 base, leaving 17 bases between them. The CDR3 sequence is 17 residues long. As the sequencing template, cDNA was produced by extracting RNA and reverse transcribing it. Method: immunoSEQ multiplex PCR; TCRdb's copy keeps in-frame clones and lacks some. Of 150,000 to 200,000 clones in the sample, around 60% were seen once. Sequenced here: CD4+ T cells sorted from blood, sampled at approximately week 49, from a patient treated with tofacitinib. This clonotype originated in a human donor with alopecia areata. The chain recombines TRBV9 with TRBJ2-3, with D perhaps TRBD2 (6 bases). CDR3 amino acids: CASSVGTPVERTDTQYF. CDR3 DNA: TGTGCCAGCAGCGTCGGGACTCCCGTGGAGCGCACAGATACGCAGTATTTT.